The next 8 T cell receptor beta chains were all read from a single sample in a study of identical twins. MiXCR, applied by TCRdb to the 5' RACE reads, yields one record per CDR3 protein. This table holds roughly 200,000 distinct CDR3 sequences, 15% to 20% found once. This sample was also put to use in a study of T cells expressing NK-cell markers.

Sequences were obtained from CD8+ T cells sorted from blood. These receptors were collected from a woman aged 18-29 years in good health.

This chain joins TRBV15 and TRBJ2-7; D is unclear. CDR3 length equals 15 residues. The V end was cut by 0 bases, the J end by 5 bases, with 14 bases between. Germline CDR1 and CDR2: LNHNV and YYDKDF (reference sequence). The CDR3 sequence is CATSRDLGHPDEQYF. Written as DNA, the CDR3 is TGTGCCACCAGCAGAGATCTTGGGCATCCGGACGAGCAGTACTTC. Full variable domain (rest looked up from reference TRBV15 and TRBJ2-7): DAMVIQNPRYQVTQFGKPVTLSCSQTLNHNVMYWYQQKSSQAPKLLFHYYDKDFNNEADTPDNFQSRRPNTSFCFLDIRSPGLGDTAMYLCATSRDLGHPDEQYFGPGTRLTVT.

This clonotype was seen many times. The CDR3 DNA follows: TGTGCCAGCAGTTTAGTCGGGCCTCAAGAGACCCAGTACTTC. As protein: CASSLVGPQETQYF. This chain connects TRBV12-3 or TRBV12-4 to TRBJ2-5, with D hard to call. Trimming left V 1 base short and J 2 bases short, with 8 bases between. CDR3 length: 14 residues.

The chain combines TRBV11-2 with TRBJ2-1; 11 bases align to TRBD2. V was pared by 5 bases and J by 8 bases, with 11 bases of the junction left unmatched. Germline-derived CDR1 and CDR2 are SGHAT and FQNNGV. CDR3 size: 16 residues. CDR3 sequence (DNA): TGTGCCAGCAGCCACGCCCTTAGCGGGAGGGCCTATGAGCAGTTCTTC. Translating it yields CASSHALSGRAYEQFF.

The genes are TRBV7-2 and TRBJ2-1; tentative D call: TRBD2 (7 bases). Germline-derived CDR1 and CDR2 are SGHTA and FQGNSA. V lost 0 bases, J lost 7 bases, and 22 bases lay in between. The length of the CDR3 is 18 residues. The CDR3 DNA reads TGTGCCAGCAGCTTAGCGCTAAGGGGGAGGGGGGGTGTTAATGAGCAGTTCTTC. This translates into CASSLALRGRGGVNEQFF.

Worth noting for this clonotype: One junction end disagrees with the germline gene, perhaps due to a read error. CDR3 residues: CASSSRDYVDF. CDR3 coding DNA: TGTGCCAGCAGTAGCCGGGACTATGTGGATTTT. V is TRBV7-9 and J is TRBJ1-3; D might be TRBD1 (5 bases). CDR3 length: 11 amino acids. Germline V CDR1 and CDR2: SEHNR, FQNEAQ (reference sequence).

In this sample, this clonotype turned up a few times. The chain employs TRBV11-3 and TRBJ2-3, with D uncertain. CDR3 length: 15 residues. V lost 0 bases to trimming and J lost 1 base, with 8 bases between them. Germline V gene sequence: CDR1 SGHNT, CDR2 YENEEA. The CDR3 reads CASSLEGIRTDTQYF. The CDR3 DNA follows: TGTGCCAGCAGCTTAGAAGGAATCCGCACAGATACGCAGTATTTT.

The CDR3: CASSVRDREAVNEQFF. CDR3 sequence (DNA): TGTGCCAGCAGCGTACGGGACAGGGAGGCGGTCAATGAGCAGTTCTTC. This chain connects TRBV9 to TRBJ2-1; 9 positions agree with TRBD1. The CDR3 length is 16 residues. V gave up 1 base and J gave up 6 bases; unmatched junction bases: 8. The germline V gene encodes CDR1 SGDLS and CDR2 YYNGEE.

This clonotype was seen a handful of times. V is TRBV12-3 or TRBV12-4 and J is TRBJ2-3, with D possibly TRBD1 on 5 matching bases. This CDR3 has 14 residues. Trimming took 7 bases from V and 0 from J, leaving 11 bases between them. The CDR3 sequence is CASNSQGSTDTQYF. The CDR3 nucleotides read TGTGCCAGCAATAGCCAGGGTAGCACAGATACGCAGTATTTT.